The 25 T cell receptor beta chains reported below all come from one sample, sequenced in a study of CD8+ T cells in alopecia areata. RNA was extracted and reverse transcribed into cDNA as the sequencing template. Libraries were prepared by immunoSEQ multiplex PCR; TCRdb keeps only in-frame clonotypes and omits some of them. This table holds 170,000 or so clones, 59% found once. Material: CD4+ T cells sorted from blood, obtained at week 0. The receptor source for this set is a human donor with alopecia areata.

This chain joins TRBV5-1 and TRBJ2-7; 9 nucleotides match TRBD1. This CDR3 contains 15 residues. With 4 bases clipped from V and 0 bases from J, the junction kept 5 bases outside the gene matches. From germline, CDR1 is SGHRS and CDR2 YFSETQ. This chain's CDR3 is CASSSGQGSSYEQYF. The CDR3 DNA sequence: TGCGCCAGCAGCAGCGGACAGGGGAGCTCCTACGAGCAGTACTTC.

The chain combines TRBV27 with TRBJ2-5, with D unresolved. The CDR3 contains 15 residues. CDR1 is MNHEY, CDR2 SMNVEV, per germline (reference sequence). CDR3 coding DNA: TGTGCGGATAACAGAGACCCTTGGTACCAAGAGACCCAGTACTTC. It encodes CADNRDPWYQETQYF.

This clone has more than one count but fewer than ten. The V call is TRBV29-1, the J call TRBJ2-7, with 7 nucleotides matching TRBD1. J was trimmed by 4 bases and V by 4 bases; bases with no gene match: 10. This CDR3 has 14 residues. Germline loops: CDR1 SQVTM, CDR2 ANQGSEA. CDR3 region: CSVVKGQGVYEQYF. The CDR3 DNA is TGCAGCGTTGTGAAGGGCCAGGGGGTTTACGAGCAGTACTTC.

The J gene is TRBJ2-7, the V gene TRBV30, with TRBD2 matching over 9 bases. This CDR3 is 19 amino acids long. V trimming: 3 bases; J trimming: 2 bases; junction bases outside the gene matches: 20. Germline lookup yields CDR1 GTSNPN and CDR2 SVGIG (reference sequence). The CDR3 region has the DNA TGTGCCTGGAGGGGGAGGACAGCCATCCTAGCGGGACGTACCTACGAGCAGTACTTC. Translated: CAWRGRTAILAGRTYEQYF.

This chain uses TRBV29-1 with TRBJ2-7, with 12 positions matching TRBD2. This CDR3 region has 14 residues. J lost 0 bases, V lost 6 bases, and 3 bases had no gene match. CDR1 SQVTM and CDR2 ANQGSEA come from the germline V gene. In DNA form, the CDR3 reads TGCAGCGTCGGACTAGCGGGGAGCTCCTACGAGCAGTACTTC. Its protein product is CSVGLAGSSYEQYF.

In this sample, this clone turned up a few times. V and J are TRBV7-2 and TRBJ1-6; D gene ambiguous. Between the trimmed V and J ends, which lost 4 bases and 14 bases, there was a span of 12 bases. Germline V gene data show CDR1 as SGHTA and CDR2 as FQGNSA. The CDR3 spans 12 residues. Here the CDR3 DNA reads TGTGCCAGCAGCTCCCCCATTGGGACCCTCCACTTT. Translation gives CASSSPIGTLHF.

This clone was seen only once. The gene calls are TRBV5-1 and TRBJ2-2; D not resolved. Germline V gene data show CDR1 as SGHRS and CDR2 as YFSETQ. Trimming shortened V by 7 bases and J by 5 bases, and 6 bases separated the two germline ends. The CDR3 totals 11 residues. The CDR3 DNA is TGCGCCAGCGAAAAGACCGGGGAGCTGTTTTTT. It translates to CASEKTGELFF.

The rearrangement links TRBV30 to TRBJ1-1; possibly TRBD1 for D (6 bases). The CDR3 is made up of 14 amino acids. The germline V gene has CDR1 GTSNPN and CDR2 SVGIG (reference sequence). Trimming pared 3 bases from V and 0 bases from J, leaving 11 bases between. The CDR3 spells CAWRTDRMNTEAFF. CDR3 nucleotide sequence: TGTGCCTGGAGAACTGACAGGATGAACACTGAAGCTTTCTTT.

CDR3 amino acids: CASSEEGRNQETQYF. CDR3 in DNA: TGTGCCAGCAGTGAAGAGGGACGGAACCAAGAGACCCAGTACTTC. V is TRBV25-1 and J is TRBJ2-5; D possibly matches TRBD1 or TRBD2 (5 bases each). V was clipped by 2 bases and J by 0 bases, with 10 bases between them. The V gene's germline CDR1 is MGHDK and CDR2 SYGVNS. The CDR3 is 15 amino acids.

In its sample, this clone was seen a few times. The V gene is TRBV15, the J gene TRBJ1-2; 7 nucleotides agree with TRBD1. CDR3 length: 13 amino acids. V lost 3 bases and J lost 5; bases outside the gene matches: 3. CDR1 LNHNV and CDR2 YYDKDF come from the germline V gene (reference sequence). This CDR3 is CATSRGQLYGYTF. DNA of the CDR3: TGTGCCACCAGCAGGGGACAGCTATATGGCTACACCTTC. Drawing the rest from reference TRBV15 and TRBJ1-2, the complete variable domain is DAMVIQNPRYQVTQFGKPVTLSCSQTLNHNVMYWYQQKSSQAPKLLFHYYDKDFNNEADTPDNFQSRRPNTSFCFLDIRSPGLGDTAMYLCATSRGQLYGYTFGSGTRLTVV.

CDR3 bases: TGTGCCAGCAGCTTGGCCCTGATCGGGGCCAACGTCCTGACTTTC. It yields the protein CASSLALIGANVLTF. The V and J genes are TRBV5-6 and TRBJ2-6; no firm D call. This CDR3 has 15 residues. CDR1 and CDR2 (germline): SGHDT, YYEEEE. V shed 0 bases and J shed 4 bases, with 8 bases lying between them.

The chain couples TRBV7-8 to TRBJ2-1; 9 positions match TRBD1. The J segment lost 1 base and the V segment lost 2 bases, leaving 3 bases of the junction unmatched. CDR1 is SGHVS, CDR2 FQNEAQ, per germline. This CDR3 is built from 16 residues. CDR3 nucleotide sequence: TGTGCCAGCAGCTTACCGGGACAGGGATCCTACAATGAGCAGTTCTTC. This sequence encodes CASSLPGQGSYNEQFF.

J is TRBJ1-2 and V is TRBV27, with D perhaps TRBD1 (5 bases). The CDR3 is 13 amino acids. Germline V gives CDR1 MNHEY, CDR2 SMNVEV (reference sequence). V was pared by 7 bases and J by 4 bases, with 13 bases between. The CDR3 spells CASKPDSTYGYTF. Here the CDR3 DNA reads TGTGCCAGCAAACCAGACAGTACCTATGGCTACACCTTC.

The chain is built from TRBV18 and TRBJ2-5; 9 positions match TRBD2. Trimming at V came to 3 bases and at J to 4 bases, leaving 6 bases not matched to a gene. The CDR3 consists of 15 residues. Germline V gene lookup returns CDR1 KGHSH and CDR2 LQKENI. CDR3 coding DNA: TGTGCCAGCTCACCGTCTAGCGGGACGTTAGAGACCCAGTACTTC. It is translated as CASSPSSGTLETQYF.

V and J are TRBV4-2 and TRBJ1-2; D is ambiguous. The CDR3 is 14 amino acids. Trimming cost V 0 bases and J 3 bases, with 8 bases left between them. Germline V CDR1 and CDR2: LGHNA, YNFKEQ. For the CDR3, the DNA is TGTGCCAGCAGCCAAGAACGACTGGACTATGGCTACACCTTC. It specifies CASSQERLDYGYTF.

A few counts support this clone. This same CDR3 is encoded by further DNA sequences in the sample. The rearrangement links TRBV29-1 to TRBJ1-2, with D possibly being TRBD1 (6 bases). CDR3 size: 12 residues. Germline values: CDR1 SQVTM, CDR2 ANQGSEA. Trimming took off 6 bases at V and 4 bases at J, with 12 bases between the two ends. DNA for the CDR3: TGCAGCGTCGGGGGGGGCCCCTATGGCTACACCTTC. As protein: CSVGGGPYGYTF.

In DNA, the CDR3 is TGTGCCAGCAGCCCAAATAATCAGCCCCAGCATTTT. Translating gives CASSPNNQPQHF. The chain carries TRBV7-8 and TRBJ1-5; D remains ambiguous. V lost 5 bases and J 4 bases, leaving 6 bases between the germline ends. The CDR3 consists of 12 residues. The germline CDR1 and CDR2 sequences are SGHVS and FQNEAQ.

This chain connects TRBV5-1 to TRBJ1-6; a possible D gene is TRBD1 (5 bases). There are 15 residues in the CDR3. The ends were cut back, 1 base at V and 10 bases at J, with 15 bases in the middle. CDR1 SGHRS and CDR2 YFSETQ come from the germline V gene. CDR3 nucleotide sequence: TGCGCCAGCAGCTTGAGCACCGGGGCCATCTCACCCCTCCACTTT. It translates to CASSLSTGAISPLHF.

The chain combines TRBV6-6 with TRBJ1-4; a possible D gene is TRBD1 (5 bases). V was pared by 3 bases and J by 7 bases, with 15 bases between. Germline V lookup: CDR1 MNHNY, CDR2 SVGAGI (reference sequence). The CDR3 spans 15 residues. The CDR3 region has the DNA TGTGCCAGCAGTTATCCGGGCTCAAGGGGTGAAAAACTGTTTTTT. Encoded protein: CASSYPGSRGEKLFF.

The chain joins TRBV29-1 to TRBJ1-5; 8 bases match TRBD1. The germline V gene has CDR1 SQVTM and CDR2 ANQGSEA. The V gene end was trimmed by 6 bases and the J gene end by 3 bases; junction bases not matched to a gene: 4. CDR3 length: 13 amino acids. This chain's CDR3 is CSVQGADNQPQHF. The CDR3 nucleotides are TGCAGCGTGCAGGGGGCCGACAATCAGCCCCAGCATTTT.

The table lists this clone with a few counts. The chain combines TRBV30 with TRBJ2-7; 7 nucleotides match TRBD1. The CDR3 covers 14 residues. CDR1 is GTSNPN, CDR2 SVGIG, per germline (reference sequence). V dropped 4 bases and J dropped 2; count of bases not matched to a gene: 8. CDR3: CAWNLQGRTYEQYF. DNA of the CDR3: TGTGCCTGGAACCTACAGGGGAGAACCTACGAGCAGTACTTC.

The table lists this clone with a few counts. This sequence joins TRBV11-2 and TRBJ2-5; no clear D gene. The CDR3 has 14 residues. The V end was cut by 2 bases, the J end by 0 bases, with 7 bases between. Germline CDR1 SGHAT, CDR2 FQNNGV. The CDR3 DNA sequence: TGTGCCAGCAGCTTAACCGACAACCAAGAGACCCAGTACTTC. Translated, it gives CASSLTDNQETQYF. Full variable domain (outside the CDR3, taken from reference TRBV11-2 and TRBJ2-5): EAGVAQSPRYKIIEKRQSVAFWCNPISGHATLYWYQQILGQGPKLLIQFQNNGVVDDSQLPKDRFSAERLKGVDSTLKIQPAKLEDSAVYLCASSLTDNQETQYFGPGTRLLVL.

This CDR3 is CASSLGGTGANVLTF. The CDR3 coding sequence is TGTGCCAGCAGCTTAGGAGGGACTGGGGCCAACGTCCTGACTTTC. The J gene is TRBJ2-6, the V gene TRBV7-9, with D perhaps TRBD2 (5 bases). CDR1 and CDR2 from the germline V gene are SEHNR and FQNEAQ (reference sequence). The CDR3 consists of 15 residues. Trimming removed 1 base from V and 2 bases from J, with 6 bases in between.

This chain connects TRBV2 to TRBJ2-3; tentatively, D is TRBD2 (5 bases). The V end was cut by 3 bases, the J end by 4 bases, with 11 bases between. The CDR3 runs to 14 residues. CDR1 and CDR2 from the germline V gene are SNHLY and FYNNEI. Here the CDR3 DNA reads TGTGCCAGCAGTGACGAATGGGGAGCAGATACGCAGTATTTT. It specifies CASSDEWGADTQYF.

The genes are TRBV5-1 and TRBJ2-7; 8 bases align to TRBD1. Trimming cost V 0 bases and J 3 bases; bases outside gene matches: 5. CDR1 and CDR2 from the germline V gene are SGHRS and YFSETQ. The CDR3 runs 15 residues. The CDR3: CASSLALTGGYEQYF. In DNA form, the CDR3 reads TGCGCCAGCAGCTTGGCCCTTACAGGGGGCTACGAGCAGTACTTC.